The 31 T cell receptor beta chains below all came from one sample that was sequenced in a study of neoadjuvant anti-PD-1 for oral cavity cancer. Sequenced by immunoSEQ multiplex PCR; TCRdb stores in-frame clones only, minus some. The repertoire has more than 12,000 clones, roughly 34% of them found once; the top ten carry 39%. Time point indicated: after neoadjuvant nivolumab, at surgical resection. This specimen was tumor tissue, taken after nivolumab (anti-PD-1) treatment. These receptors all come from a person aged 35-79 years with oral cavity squamous cell carcinoma.

This clone was seen a handful of times. The chain employs TRBV10-3 and TRBJ1-1; D possibly corresponds to TRBD1 (6 bases). The CDR3 is 13 amino acids. The V end was cut by 7 bases, the J end by 1 base, with 10 bases between. Germline CDR1 is ENHRY and CDR2 is SYGVKD. The CDR3 spells CAITTGKNTEAFF. The CDR3 DNA follows: TGTGCCATCACAACAGGGAAGAACACTGAAGCTTTCTTT.

The V and J genes are TRBV7-8 and TRBJ2-2, with D unresolved. The germline V gene has CDR1 SGHVS and CDR2 FQNEAQ. The CDR3 sequence is 15 residues long. Trimming took 5 bases from V and 4 from J, leaving 14 bases between them. CDR3 sequence: CASSPFGSRTGELFF. In nucleotides, the CDR3 is TGTGCCAGCAGCCCCTTTGGGTCTCGCACCGGGGAGCTGTTTTTT. Full variable domain (outside the CDR3, taken from reference TRBV7-8 and TRBJ2-2): GAGVSQSPRYKVAKRGQDVALRCDPISGHVSLFWYQQALGQGPEFLTYFQNEAQLDKSGLPSDRFFAERPEGSVSTLKIQRTQQEDSAVYLCASSPFGSRTGELFFGEGSRLTVL.

This chain joins TRBV11-1 and TRBJ2-1; D unresolved. Germline CDR1 SGHAT, CDR2 FQDESV (reference sequence). The CDR3 consists of 14 residues. Trimming stripped 2 bases from V and 7 bases from J, with 12 bases between. The CDR3 loop is CASSLPSIHNEQFF. The CDR3 DNA reads TGTGCCAGCAGCTTACCTAGTATCCATAATGAGCAGTTCTTC.

This clone was found a few times. The chain recombines TRBV11-3 with TRBJ2-2; TRBD1 matches at 8 bases. This CDR3 is built from 15 residues. Germline CDR1 reads SGHNT; CDR2 reads YENEEA. V was clipped by 7 bases and J by 3 bases; unmatched bases: 7. The CDR3 region is CASTPTGEYTGELFF. CDR3 bases: TGTGCCAGCACCCCGACAGGGGAATACACCGGGGAGCTGTTTTTT.

This clone was seen a few times. This chain uses TRBV6-6 with TRBJ2-7, with a tentative D call TRBD1 (6 bases). The CDR3 contains 15 residues. The V gene lost 7 bases and the J gene lost 4 bases, with 20 bases spanning the gap. The germline gives CDR1 MNHNY, CDR2 SVGAGI (reference sequence). In nucleotides, the CDR3 is TGTGCCAGCACTTCGGGTCAAGGGGGTCGGTACGAGCAGTACTTC. Protein product: CASTSGQGGRYEQYF.

In this sample, this clone turned up a few times. The chain has TRBV4-3 and TRBJ2-7; TRBD1 matches at 8 bases. The ends lost 4 bases at V and 1 base at J; junction bases unmatched: 6. The CDR3 runs to 15 residues. The V gene's germline CDR1 is LGHNA and CDR2 YSLEER. CDR3 nucleotides: TGCGCCAGCAGCCCTCAGAGGACAGGGTCCTACGAGCAGTACTTC. Translating gives CASSPQRTGSYEQYF.

The gene calls are TRBV19 and TRBJ1-1; TRBD1 agrees at 10 bases. The CDR3 is made up of 14 amino acids. Looked up from germline, CDR1 is LNHDA and CDR2 is SQIVND (reference sequence). Trimming took 9 bases from V and 2 from J; bases not matched to a gene: 6. The CDR3 protein is CASQTGGLNTEAFF. CDR3 DNA sequence: TGTGCCAGCCAGACAGGGGGCCTTAACACTGAAGCTTTCTTT.

V usage is TRBV11-3 and J usage is TRBJ2-3; a weak D match, TRBD1 (6 bases). CDR1 SGHNT and CDR2 YENEEA come from the germline V gene. The germline V and J ends were trimmed by 3 bases and 3 bases, with 13 bases remaining between them. CDR3 length: 15 residues. This chain's CDR3 is CASSFGTSGTDTQYF. The CDR3 nucleotides are TGTGCCAGCAGCTTTGGGACATCCGGAACAGATACGCAGTATTTT.

The chain joins TRBV6-1 to TRBJ2-7; the match to TRBD1 covers 9 bases. The CDR3 is made up of 14 amino acids. The trim removed 6 bases at V and 6 bases at J, leaving 9 bases unmatched. The germline CDR1 and CDR2 sequences are MNHNS and SASEGT. The CDR3 spells CASRAPGQGSEQYF. The DNA for the CDR3 is TGTGCCAGCAGGGCCCCGGGACAGGGTAGCGAGCAGTACTTC.

This rearrangement joins TRBV4-3 to TRBJ1-2; a weak D match, TRBD1 (5 bases). The CDR3 spans 14 residues. The germline V gene encodes CDR1 LGHNA and CDR2 YSLEER. Trimming took 1 base from V and 8 from J, leaving 14 bases between them. In DNA form, the CDR3 reads TGCGCCAGCAGCCAAGGGGGGTATTTGGAAGGCTACACCTTC. It codes for CASSQGGYLEGYTF.

The V call is TRBV7-9, the J call TRBJ1-6; the D gene is possibly TRBD1 (6 bases). V was clipped by 6 bases and J by 7 bases, with 19 bases between them. The CDR3 contains 16 residues. Germline loops: CDR1 SEHNR, CDR2 FQNEAQ (reference sequence). CDR3 protein: CASSIPGGRSNSPLHF. As DNA, the CDR3 is TGTGCCAGCAGTATCCCCGGGGGCCGTTCGAATTCACCCCTCCACTTT.

The V call is TRBV9, the J call TRBJ2-5; D is ambiguous. There are 15 residues in the CDR3. The germline CDR1 and CDR2 sequences are SGDLS and YYNGEE. V gave up 0 bases and J gave up 0 bases, with 9 bases separating them. The CDR3: CASSVDGRYQETQYF. CDR3 nucleotide sequence: TGTGCCAGCAGCGTAGACGGCAGGTACCAAGAGACCCAGTACTTC. The full variable domain, completed using reference TRBV9 and TRBJ2-5, is DSGVTQTPKHLITATGQRVTLRCSPRSGDLSVYWYQQSLDQGLQFLIQYYNGEERAKGNILERFSAQQFPDLHSELNLSSLELGDSALYFCASSVDGRYQETQYFGPGTRLLVL.

The chain links TRBV13 to TRBJ1-1; D possibly corresponds to TRBD1 (5 bases). CDR1 and CDR2 (germline): PRHDT, FYEKMQ (reference sequence). Trimming removed 2 bases from V and 2 bases from J, with 12 bases in between. The CDR3 runs 15 residues. The CDR3 spells CASSLRGNSNTEAFF. CDR3 nucleotides: TGTGCCAGCAGCTTAAGGGGAAATTCAAACACTGAAGCTTTCTTT.

V is TRBV5-1 and J is TRBJ1-2; TRBD1 matches at 9 bases. CDR1 and CDR2 (germline): SGHRS, YFSETQ. The CDR3 spans 14 residues. With 3 bases clipped from V and 4 bases from J, the junction kept 4 bases outside the gene matches. The CDR3 protein is CASSSGQGTYGYTF. Written as DNA, the CDR3 is TGCGCCAGCAGCTCCGGACAGGGGACCTATGGCTACACCTTC.

A few counts support this clone. The chain is built from TRBV6-5 and TRBJ1-6, with a possible D match to TRBD1 (6 bases). This CDR3 has 15 residues. CDR1 and CDR2 (germline): MNHEY, SVGAGI. The germline V and J ends were trimmed by 2 bases and 7 bases, with 12 bases remaining between them. The CDR3 DNA sequence: TGTGCCAGCAGTTACAGAGGGGGAGGGAATTCACCCCTCCACTTT. This translates into CASSYRGGGNSPLHF.

The sample holds a few counts of this clone. The chain is built from TRBV18 and TRBJ1-1; TRBD1 is a possible D gene (5 bases). V was cut by 6 bases and J by 1 base, with 12 bases left in between. From germline, CDR1 is KGHSH and CDR2 LQKENI. This CDR3 spans 14 amino acids. CDR3 nucleotides: TGTGCCAGCTCCGGAAATAGGGGGAACACTGAAGCTTTCTTT. The encoded protein is CASSGNRGNTEAFF.

This clone was counted between two and nine times. The chain couples TRBV29-1 to TRBJ1-2; D ambiguous. Trimming removed 6 bases from V and 5 bases from J, with 19 bases in between. CDR1 is SQVTM, CDR2 ANQGSEA, per germline. The CDR3 runs 14 residues. CDR3 coding DNA: TGCAGCGTCGGTATTGTGGGAGGAGGGTATGGCTACACCTTC. Protein: CSVGIVGGGYGYTF.

The genes are TRBV6-6 and TRBJ2-1; D remains ambiguous. Trimming took off 2 bases at V and 1 base at J, with 6 bases between the two ends. The germline V gene encodes CDR1 MNHNY and CDR2 SVGAGI (reference sequence). The CDR3 contains 14 residues. The CDR3 is CASSYGTSYNEQFF. The DNA of the CDR3 is TGTGCCAGCAGTTACGGCACTTCCTACAATGAGCAGTTCTTC.

The chain combines TRBV10-3 with TRBJ2-6, with 8 bases identical to TRBD1. V trimming: 4 bases; J trimming: 3 bases; junction bases outside the gene matches: 8. There are 17 residues in the CDR3. Germline CDR1 is ENHRY and CDR2 is SYGVKD. DNA for the CDR3: TGTGCCATCAGTGCGGAGGCAGGGGGCGGTGGGGCCAACGTCCTGACTTTC. It specifies CAISAEAGGGGANVLTF.

The V call is TRBV4-2, the J call TRBJ2-7, with unresolved D. The CDR3 spans 15 residues. Per germline, CDR1 LGHNA and CDR2 YNFKEQ. V lost 0 bases to trimming and J lost 2 bases, with 11 bases between them. This CDR3 reads CASSQELGPPYEQYF. In DNA, the CDR3 is TGTGCCAGCAGCCAAGAGCTAGGCCCTCCCTACGAGCAGTACTTC.

The chain carries TRBV4-3 and TRBJ2-7; 13 bases line up with TRBD2. J lost 0 bases, V lost 1 base, and 3 bases had no gene match. Germline values: CDR1 LGHNA, CDR2 YSLEER. CDR3 length equals 17 residues. The CDR3 reads CASSQGLAGGVSYEQYF. The CDR3 coding sequence is TGCGCCAGCAGCCAAGGACTAGCGGGGGGCGTCTCCTACGAGCAGTACTTC.

This chain links TRBV7-8 with TRBJ2-1; TRBD1 is a possible D gene (6 bases). Per the germline V gene, CDR1 is SGHVS and CDR2 is FQNEAQ. This CDR3 is 13 amino acids long. The V end was cut by 6 bases, the J end by 10 bases, with 16 bases between. CDR3 nucleotides: TGTGCCAGCAGTTACAGGGATCTGAGGGAGCAGTTCTTC. Translating gives CASSYRDLREQFF.

The chain's CDR3 is CASSLRKGQPQHF. The CDR3 DNA sequence: TGTGCCAGCAGCTTACGGAAGGGTCAGCCCCAGCATTTT. The rearrangement joins TRBV7-9 to TRBJ1-5; D is ambiguous. CDR1 and CDR2 (germline): SEHNR, FQNEAQ (reference sequence). The ends were cut back, 2 bases at V and 6 bases at J, with 8 bases in the middle. The CDR3 is 13 amino acids.

The genes are TRBV19 and TRBJ1-5; D is possibly TRBD1 (5 bases). Germline values: CDR1 LNHDA, CDR2 SQIVND (reference sequence). Trimming pared 9 bases from V and 6 bases from J, leaving 15 bases between. The CDR3 runs 13 residues. The CDR3 DNA reads as TGTGCCAGCCGGTGGGGGATGGGTCAGCCCCAGCATTTT. This sequence encodes CASRWGMGQPQHF.

This sequence joins TRBV11-3 and TRBJ2-3; D is ambiguous. The V and J ends lost 1 base and 6 bases respectively, with 5 bases between them. In germline, CDR1 is SGHNT, CDR2 YENEEA. This CDR3 region has 12 residues. CDR3 in amino acids: CASSLAGDTQYF. The CDR3 coding sequence is TGTGCCAGCAGCTTAGCTGGGGATACGCAGTATTTT.

The sample holds a few counts of this clone. The chain combines TRBV5-4 with TRBJ2-1; D remains unclear. The length of the CDR3 is 12 residues. The germline V and J ends were trimmed by 0 bases and 9 bases, with 7 bases remaining between them. Germline CDR1 and CDR2: SGHNT and YYREEE (reference sequence). CDR3 sequence reads: CASSLVGGEQFF. As DNA, the CDR3 is TGTGCCAGCAGCTTGGTTGGTGGTGAGCAGTTCTTC. Full variable domain (remainder filled in from reference TRBV5-4 and TRBJ2-1): ETGVTQSPTHLIKTRGQQVTLRCSSQSGHNTVSWYQQALGQGPQFIFQYYREEENGRGNFPPRFSGLQFPNYSSELNVNALELDDSALYLCASSLVGGEQFFGPGTRLTVL.

The V and J genes are TRBV7-3 and TRBJ2-7, with D possibly TRBD1 on 5 matching bases. V was cut by 2 bases and J by 7 bases, with 12 bases left in between. The CDR3 covers 13 residues. Germline values: CDR1 SGHTA, CDR2 FQGTGA. The chain's CDR3 is CASSLQGMGEQYF. The CDR3 DNA reads as TGTGCCAGCAGCTTACAGGGAATGGGGGAGCAGTACTTC.

The chain has TRBV27 and TRBJ2-2, with TRBD1 matching over 8 bases. Trimming at V came to 0 bases and at J to 1 base, leaving 1 base not matched to a gene. Per germline, CDR1 MNHEY and CDR2 SMNVEV (reference sequence). The CDR3 totals 16 residues. This chain's CDR3 is CASSLSGTGNTGELFF. The CDR3 bases are TGTGCCAGCAGTTTATCCGGGACAGGGAACACCGGGGAGCTGTTTTTT.

This clone was seen a handful of times. This chain connects TRBV7-8 to TRBJ1-5; 11 bases are a match to TRBD1. This CDR3 contains 16 residues. Germline V CDR1 and CDR2: SGHVS, FQNEAQ. With V trimmed by 4 bases and J by 6 bases, 8 bases remained unmatched. CDR3: CASSYPDRGLGQPQHF. DNA for the CDR3: TGTGCCAGCAGCTACCCGGACAGGGGGCTAGGTCAGCCCCAGCATTTT. Filled out from reference TRBV7-8 and TRBJ1-5, the complete variable domain reads GAGVSQSPRYKVAKRGQDVALRCDPISGHVSLFWYQQALGQGPEFLTYFQNEAQLDKSGLPSDRFFAERPEGSVSTLKIQRTQQEDSAVYLCASSYPDRGLGQPQHFGDGTRLSIL.

This clone was seen a handful of times. V and J are TRBV30 and TRBJ2-5; D not resolved. CDR1 and CDR2 from the germline V gene are GTSNPN and SVGIG (reference sequence). The CDR3 contains 14 residues. Trimming pared 2 bases from V and 7 bases from J, leaving 17 bases between. The CDR3 sequence: CAWSRASNLGTQYF. As DNA, the CDR3 is TGTGCCTGGAGTCGGGCCAGCAACTTAGGGACCCAGTACTTC.

A few counts support this clone. V and J are TRBV7-2 and TRBJ1-1, with D perhaps TRBD1 (5 bases). The CDR3 extends over 13 amino acids. Per germline, CDR1 SGHTA and CDR2 FQGNSA. V was shortened by 0 bases and J by 7 bases, with 9 bases between the two germline ends. The CDR3 reads CASSLAGDGEAFF. The DNA of the CDR3 is TGTGCCAGCAGCTTAGCAGGGGATGGTGAAGCTTTCTTT.